A single sample is the source of the 12 T cell receptor beta chains below, sequenced in a study of cytomegalovirus exposure and HLA in healthy donors. Profiled with immunoSEQ multiplex PCR; TCRdb holds only in-frame clones, not every one. The sample holds 180,000 or so clones, roughly 86% seen once. The sequenced sample was PBMCs. These receptors came from a man between 25 and 39 years old in good health and CMV-seropositive.

V is TRBV11-2 and J is TRBJ2-7; D gene unclear. The germline gives CDR1 SGHAT, CDR2 FQNNGV. The CDR3 is 12 amino acids. With 1 base removed from V and 3 bases from J, the gap between germline ends came to 4 bases. The CDR3 sequence is CASSLGVYEQYF. CDR3 DNA: TGTGCCAGCAGCTTAGGGGTCTACGAGCAGTACTTC. Full variable domain (remainder filled in from reference TRBV11-2 and TRBJ2-7): EAGVAQSPRYKIIEKRQSVAFWCNPISGHATLYWYQQILGQGPKLLIQFQNNGVVDDSQLPKDRFSAERLKGVDSTLKIQPAKLEDSAVYLCASSLGVYEQYFGPGTRLTVT.

For the CDR3, the DNA is TGTGCCAGCAGTTTGCCCGGACTTGGTCGAGCGGGGGTAACCTACGAGCAGTACTTC. As protein: CASSLPGLGRAGVTYEQYF. This sequence joins TRBV27 and TRBJ2-7; 8 bases are a match to TRBD2. CDR3 size: 19 residues. CDR1 and CDR2 (germline): MNHEY, SMNVEV (reference sequence). V trimming: 3 bases; J trimming: 2 bases; junction bases outside the gene matches: 18.

Only a few counts were recorded for this clone. J is TRBJ1-5 and V is TRBV4-1; D is ambiguous. Germline V gene sequence: CDR1 MGHRA, CDR2 YSYEKL. CDR3 length: 13 residues. Trimming cost V 5 bases and J 0 bases, with 5 bases left between them. The CDR3, as DNA: TGCGCCAGCAGCGACCATAGCAATCAGCCCCAGCATTTT. This translates into CASSDHSNQPQHF.

This chain joins TRBV5-1 and TRBJ2-7; D not certain. Germline V lookup: CDR1 SGHRS, CDR2 YFSETQ. The CDR3 is made up of 15 amino acids. V gave up 0 bases and J gave up 0 bases, with 10 bases separating them. For the CDR3, the DNA is TGCGCCAGCAGCTTGGATGGCCAGATCTCCTACGAGCAGTACTTC. This encodes CASSLDGQISYEQYF.

The chain carries TRBV25-1 and TRBJ1-5; D not certain. The CDR3 spans 11 residues. The V and J ends lost 5 bases and 9 bases respectively, with 8 bases between them. Germline V gene sequence: CDR1 MGHDK, CDR2 SYGVNS. For the CDR3, the DNA is TGTGCCAGCAGTACTCCGCCGCCCCAGCATTTT. It is translated as CASSTPPPQHF.

The chain is built from TRBV5-6 and TRBJ2-7; D may be TRBD1 (6 bases). Germline V lookup: CDR1 SGHDT, CDR2 YYEEEE. CDR3 length: 13 residues. V was pared by 7 bases and J by 2 bases, with 13 bases between. The CDR3 DNA is TGTGCCAGCGGGGGCGACAGCCCCTACGAGCAGTACTTC. Translating gives CASGGDSPYEQYF.

The chain links TRBV7-9 to TRBJ1-1; D gene ambiguous. V shed 0 bases and J shed 0 bases, with 8 bases lying between them. Germline CDR1 and CDR2: SEHNR and FQNEAQ (reference sequence). CDR3 length: 15 amino acids. In DNA, the CDR3 is TGTGCCAGCAGCTTAGCTGAGCTCATGAACACTGAAGCTTTCTTT. It codes for CASSLAELMNTEAFF.

The CDR3 here is CASSAKWTDQETQYF. CDR3 coding DNA: TGTGCCAGTAGCGCCAAATGGACAGACCAAGAGACCCAGTACTTC. The V call is TRBV19, the J call TRBJ2-5; D might be TRBD1 (6 bases). CDR1 is LNHDA, CDR2 SQIVND, per germline (reference sequence). Trimming removed 6 bases at V and 0 bases at J, with 14 bases between. This CDR3 comprises 15 residues.

The V gene is TRBV27, the J gene TRBJ2-7; D is unclear. Between the trimmed V and J ends, which lost 2 bases and 4 bases, there was a span of 12 bases. CDR1 and CDR2 (germline): MNHEY, SMNVEV (reference sequence). The CDR3 extends over 14 amino acids. CDR3 residues: CASSLGDGRYEQYF. For the CDR3, the DNA is TGTGCCAGCAGTTTAGGAGACGGAAGATACGAGCAGTACTTC.

This clone was seen a few times. The rearrangement uses TRBV5-4 and TRBJ1-1; D is unclear. The CDR3 runs to 15 residues. Trimming pared 0 bases from V and 4 bases from J, leaving 13 bases between. CDR1 and CDR2 (germline): SGHNT, YYREEE (reference sequence). The CDR3 bases are TGTGCCAGCAGCTTGGACGTGGGTGGAGGCACTGAAGCTTTCTTT. The encoded protein is CASSLDVGGGTEAFF.

This rearrangement joins TRBV2 to TRBJ2-5; TRBD1 agrees at 10 bases. V lost 6 bases, J lost 4 bases, and 2 bases stayed unmatched. CDR1 is SNHLY, CDR2 FYNNEI, per germline. The CDR3 runs 13 residues. This chain's CDR3 is CASRDRGRETQYF. The CDR3 nucleotides read TGTGCCAGCAGGGACAGGGGGAGAGAGACCCAGTACTTC.

This clone showed up just a few times. The CDR3 sequence is CASRAAGRQPQHF. The CDR3 DNA sequence: TGTGCCAGCAGGGCGGCAGGGAGGCAGCCCCAGCATTTT. V is TRBV2 and J is TRBJ1-5; D is possibly TRBD1 (5 bases). In germline, CDR1 is SNHLY, CDR2 FYNNEI. This CDR3 has 13 residues. The ends were cut back, 6 bases at V and 7 bases at J, with 13 bases in the middle.